A selection of T cell receptor beta chains follows, all from one sample in a study of T cells in Graves' hyperthyroidism and ophthalmopathy. A single record per CDR3 protein comes from TCRdb applying MiXCR to the multiplex PCR reads. The data show about 360,000 distinct CDR3 sequences, under 15% seen once. Sequencing used blood. The receptors originated from a woman between 18 and 29 years old with Graves' hyperthyroidism. Each CDR3 is given with its conserved first and last residue. A D gene is named only where the DNA matches it firmly. Some rows mark clone size as missing; the rest say once, few, many or name a class of expanded clone.

CDR3 protein: CASSHDGGPGQPQHF
CDR3 DNA: TGCGCCAGCTCTCACGACGGGGGGCCGGGGCAGCCCCAGCATTTT
D gene: .
V gene: TRBV5-1
clone size: many
J gene: TRBJ1-5

CDR3 protein: CASSWATSETYEQYF
CDR3 DNA: TGCGCCAGCAGCTGGGCGACTAGCGAAACCTACGAGCAGTACTTC
D gene: TRBD2
V gene: TRBV5-1
clone size: few
J gene: TRBJ2-7

CDR3 protein: CAIGPGQGKYNEQFF
CDR3 DNA: TGTGCCATCGGCCCGGGACAGGGAAAATACAATGAGCAGTTCTTC
D gene: TRBD1
V gene: TRBV10-3
clone size: .
J gene: TRBJ2-1

CDR3 protein: CASKAGGISNEQFF
CDR3 DNA: TGTGCCAGTAAAGCGGGAGGGATTAGCAATGAGCAGTTCTTC
D gene: TRBD2
V gene: TRBV19
clone size: few
J gene: TRBJ2-1

CDR3 protein: CASSYQGTYGYTF
CDR3 DNA: TGTGCCAGCAGTTACCAGGGGACGTATGGCTACACCTTC
D gene: .
V gene: TRBV6-5
clone size: many
J gene: TRBJ1-2

CDR3 protein: CSVVEDEQYF
CDR3 DNA: TGCAGCGTTGTAGAAGACGAGCAGTACTTC
D gene: .
V gene: TRBV29-1
clone size: few
J gene: TRBJ2-7

CDR3 protein: CASIMSTPRTEAFF
CDR3 DNA: TGTGCCAGCATCATGAGTACTCCTCGGACTGAAGCTTTCTTT
D gene: .
V gene: TRBV5-6
clone size: many
J gene: TRBJ1-1

CDR3 protein: CASSFTTPRVLFF
CDR3 DNA: TGTGCCAGCAGCTTTACGACCCCGAGGGTGCTGTTTTTT
D gene: .
V gene: TRBV7-9
clone size: few
J gene: TRBJ2-2

CDR3 protein: CASRTGQVYEQYF
CDR3 DNA: TGTGCCAGCAGGACGGGACAGGTCTACGAGCAGTACTTC
D gene: TRBD1
V gene: TRBV28
clone size: .
J gene: TRBJ2-7

CDR3 protein: CASSPGVLAGEGEQFF
CDR3 DNA: TGTGCCAGCTCACCGGGTGTACTAGCGGGAGAGGGTGAGCAGTTCTTC
D gene: TRBD2
V gene: TRBV18
clone size: many
J gene: TRBJ2-1

CDR3 protein: CASSQGREETQYF
CDR3 DNA: TGCGCCAGCAGCCAGGGCAGGGAAGAGACCCAGTACTTC
D gene: .
V gene: TRBV4-1
clone size: many
J gene: TRBJ2-5

CDR3 protein: CASQPGQGTGGPQHF
CDR3 DNA: TGTGCCAGTCAACCGGGACAGGGGACAGGAGGGCCCCAGCATTTT
D gene: TRBD1
V gene: TRBV19
clone size: many
J gene: TRBJ1-5

CDR3 protein: CASSEQGWDTEAFF
CDR3 DNA: TGTGCCAGCAGCGAACAGGGTTGGGACACTGAAGCTTTCTTT
D gene: .
V gene: TRBV3-1
clone size: .
J gene: TRBJ1-1

CDR3 protein: CASSQETGDGEPQHF
CDR3 DNA: TGCGCCAGCAGCCAAGAAACAGGAGACGGGGAGCCCCAGCATTTT
D gene: .
V gene: TRBV4-3
clone size: few
J gene: TRBJ1-5

CDR3 protein: CSASYGGQETQYF
CDR3 DNA: TGCAGTGCTAGTTATGGGGGCCAAGAGACCCAGTACTTC
D gene: .
V gene: TRBV20-1
clone size: few
J gene: TRBJ2-5

CDR3 protein: CASSQRRDGIASPLHF
CDR3 DNA: TGCGCCAGCAGCCAACGCAGGGACGGAATAGCCTCACCCCTCCACTTT
D gene: .
V gene: TRBV4-1
clone size: few
J gene: TRBJ1-6

CDR3 protein: CASRYSQGGYTF
CDR3 DNA: TGTGCCAGCAGATACTCACAGGGCGGCTACACCTTC
D gene: .
V gene: TRBV11-2
clone size: .
J gene: TRBJ1-2

CDR3 protein: CASSSSGRVEDTQYF
CDR3 DNA: TGTGCCAGCAGCTCCAGCGGGAGGGTGGAAGATACGCAGTATTTT
D gene: TRBD2
V gene: TRBV7-9
clone size: many
J gene: TRBJ2-3

CDR3 protein: CASSLVWQGTGNTIYF
CDR3 DNA: TGTGCCAGCAGCTTAGTGTGGCAGGGTACTGGAAACACCATATATTTT
D gene: .
V gene: TRBV7-2
clone size: many
J gene: TRBJ1-3

CDR3 protein: CASSALVRDQPQHF
CDR3 DNA: TGTGCCAGCAGTGCGCTGGTTAGAGATCAGCCCCAGCATTTT
D gene: .
V gene: TRBV28
clone size: many
J gene: TRBJ1-5

CDR3 protein: CASSKGQKETQYF
CDR3 DNA: TGTGCCAGCTCCAAGGGACAGAAAGAGACCCAGTACTTC
D gene: TRBD1
V gene: TRBV18
clone size: many
J gene: TRBJ2-5

CDR3 protein: CASGYRDPGTEAFF
CDR3 DNA: TGTGCCAGCGGCTACCGGGACCCTGGGACTGAAGCTTTCTTT
D gene: .
V gene: TRBV2
clone size: many
J gene: TRBJ1-1

CDR3 protein: CASSSPWGSGGAGRETQYF
CDR3 DNA: TGTGCCAGCAGCTCCCCTTGGGGTAGCGGGGGGGCCGGGAGAGAGACCCAGTACTTC
D gene: TRBD2
V gene: TRBV11-2
clone size: .
J gene: TRBJ2-5

CDR3 protein: CSASQGSDYGYTF
CDR3 DNA: TGCAGTGCTAGCCAGGGTAGCGATTATGGCTACACCTTC
D gene: .
V gene: TRBV20-1
clone size: many
J gene: TRBJ1-2

CDR3 protein: CASSLIGGDTQYF
CDR3 DNA: TGTGCCAGCAGTTTAATTGGGGGAGATACGCAGTATTTT
D gene: .
V gene: TRBV7-3
clone size: many
J gene: TRBJ2-3

CDR3 protein: CASSYSGSSTDTQYF
CDR3 DNA: TGTGCCAGCAGCTATAGCGGGTCTAGCACAGATACGCAGTATTTT
D gene: TRBD2
V gene: TRBV28
clone size: .
J gene: TRBJ2-3

CDR3 protein: CASSYGQGAREQYF
CDR3 DNA: TGTGCCAGCAGTTACGGGCAGGGGGCGCGTGAGCAGTACTTC
D gene: TRBD1
V gene: TRBV6-5
clone size: .
J gene: TRBJ2-7

CDR3 protein: CASSPIQGQETQYF
CDR3 DNA: TGTGCCAGCAGCCCGATACAGGGCCAAGAGACCCAGTACTTC
D gene: .
V gene: TRBV14
clone size: .
J gene: TRBJ2-5

CDR3 protein: CASSIAREPYEQFF
CDR3 DNA: TGTGCCAGTAGTATCGCGCGGGAGCCCTATGAGCAGTTCTTC
D gene: TRBD2
V gene: TRBV19
clone size: few
J gene: TRBJ2-1

CDR3 protein: CASSFALGRSNTGELFF
CDR3 DNA: TGTGCCAGCAGCTTTGCCCTTGGGCGGTCGAACACCGGGGAGCTGTTTTTT
D gene: .
V gene: TRBV7-9
clone size: few
J gene: TRBJ2-2

CDR3 protein: CASSFVGPGNEQFF
CDR3 DNA: TGTGCCAGCAGTTTTGTAGGGCCGGGCAATGAGCAGTTCTTC
D gene: .
V gene: TRBV28
clone size: many
J gene: TRBJ2-1

CDR3 protein: CASRIRDQKETQYF
CDR3 DNA: TGTGCCAGCAGGATCCGGGACCAGAAAGAGACCCAGTACTTC
D gene: .
V gene: TRBV12-3/TRBV12-4
clone size: many
J gene: TRBJ2-5

CDR3 protein: CASRGSGVSYEQYF
CDR3 DNA: TGTGCCAGTCGCGGTAGCGGGGTCTCCTACGAGCAGTACTTC
D gene: TRBD2
V gene: TRBV19
clone size: .
J gene: TRBJ2-7

CDR3 protein: CSAREVPDTEAFF
CDR3 DNA: TGCAGTGCTAGGGAGGTTCCGGACACTGAAGCTTTCTTT
D gene: .
V gene: TRBV20-1
clone size: .
J gene: TRBJ1-1

CDR3 protein: CASAKSDMNTEAFF
CDR3 DNA: TGTGCCAGCGCCAAGTCGGATATGAACACTGAAGCTTTCTTT
D gene: .
V gene: TRBV2
clone size: many
J gene: TRBJ1-1

CDR3 protein: CASSHGTSGTGELFF
CDR3 DNA: TGTGCCAGCAGCCACGGGACTAGCGGGACCGGGGAGCTGTTTTTT
D gene: TRBD2
V gene: TRBV27
clone size: many
J gene: TRBJ2-2

CDR3 protein: CASSLEVLAGGSSYNEQFF
CDR3 DNA: TGTGCCAGCAGCTTAGAGGTACTAGCGGGGGGAAGCTCCTACAATGAGCAGTTCTTC
D gene: TRBD2
V gene: TRBV7-9
clone size: .
J gene: TRBJ2-1

CDR3 protein: CSARTQGQTEAFF
CDR3 DNA: TGCAGTGCTAGGACACAGGGGCAAACTGAAGCTTTCTTT
D gene: TRBD1
V gene: TRBV20-1
clone size: many
J gene: TRBJ1-1